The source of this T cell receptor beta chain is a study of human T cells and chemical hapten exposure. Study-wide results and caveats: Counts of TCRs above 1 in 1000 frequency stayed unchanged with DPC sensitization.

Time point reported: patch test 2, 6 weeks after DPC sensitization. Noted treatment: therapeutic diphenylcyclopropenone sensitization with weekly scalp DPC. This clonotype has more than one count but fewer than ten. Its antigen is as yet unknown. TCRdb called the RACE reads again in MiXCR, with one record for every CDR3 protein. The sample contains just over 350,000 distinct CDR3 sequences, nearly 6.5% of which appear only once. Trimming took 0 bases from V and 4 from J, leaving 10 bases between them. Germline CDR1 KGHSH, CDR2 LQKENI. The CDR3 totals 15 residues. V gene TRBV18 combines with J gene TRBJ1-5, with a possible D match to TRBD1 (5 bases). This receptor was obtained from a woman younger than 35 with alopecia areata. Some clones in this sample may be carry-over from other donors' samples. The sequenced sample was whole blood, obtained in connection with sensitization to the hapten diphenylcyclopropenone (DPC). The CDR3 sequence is CASSPPGQSNQPQHF. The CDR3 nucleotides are TGTGCCAGCTCACCACCCGGACAATCGAATCAGCCCCAGCATTTT.